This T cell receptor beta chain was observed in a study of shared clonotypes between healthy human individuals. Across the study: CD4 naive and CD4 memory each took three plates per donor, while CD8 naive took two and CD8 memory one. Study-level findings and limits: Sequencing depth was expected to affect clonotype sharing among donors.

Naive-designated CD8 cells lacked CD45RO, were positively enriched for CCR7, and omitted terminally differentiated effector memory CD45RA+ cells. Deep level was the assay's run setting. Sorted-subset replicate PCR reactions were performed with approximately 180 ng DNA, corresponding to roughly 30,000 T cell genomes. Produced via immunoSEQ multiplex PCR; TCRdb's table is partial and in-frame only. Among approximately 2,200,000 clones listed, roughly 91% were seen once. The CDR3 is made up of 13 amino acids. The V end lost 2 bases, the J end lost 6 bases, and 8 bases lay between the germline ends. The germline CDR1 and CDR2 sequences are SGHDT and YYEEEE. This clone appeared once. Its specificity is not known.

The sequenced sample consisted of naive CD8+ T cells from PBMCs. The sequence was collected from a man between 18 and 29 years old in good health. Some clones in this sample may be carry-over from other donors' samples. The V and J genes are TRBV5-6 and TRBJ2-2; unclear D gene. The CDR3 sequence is CASSFGAAGELFF. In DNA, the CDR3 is TGTGCCAGCAGCTTTGGCGCGGCCGGGGAGCTGTTTTTT.